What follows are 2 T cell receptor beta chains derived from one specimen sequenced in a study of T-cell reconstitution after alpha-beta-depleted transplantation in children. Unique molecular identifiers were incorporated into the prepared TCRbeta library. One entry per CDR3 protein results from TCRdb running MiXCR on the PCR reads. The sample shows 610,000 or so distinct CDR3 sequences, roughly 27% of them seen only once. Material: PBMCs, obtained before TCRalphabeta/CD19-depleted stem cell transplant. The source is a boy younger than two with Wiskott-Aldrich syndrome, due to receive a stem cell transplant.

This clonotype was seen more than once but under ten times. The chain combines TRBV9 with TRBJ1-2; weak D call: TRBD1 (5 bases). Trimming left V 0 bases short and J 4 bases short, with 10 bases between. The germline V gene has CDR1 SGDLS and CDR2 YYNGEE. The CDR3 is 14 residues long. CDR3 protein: CASSVVAGTYGYTF. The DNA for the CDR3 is TGTGCCAGCAGCGTAGTCGCAGGGACCTATGGCTACACCTTC. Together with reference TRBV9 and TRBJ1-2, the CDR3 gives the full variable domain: DSGVTQTPKHLITATGQRVTLRCSPRSGDLSVYWYQQSLDQGLQFLIQYYNGEERAKGNILERFSAQQFPDLHSELNLSSLELGDSALYFCASSVVAGTYGYTFGSGTRLTVV.

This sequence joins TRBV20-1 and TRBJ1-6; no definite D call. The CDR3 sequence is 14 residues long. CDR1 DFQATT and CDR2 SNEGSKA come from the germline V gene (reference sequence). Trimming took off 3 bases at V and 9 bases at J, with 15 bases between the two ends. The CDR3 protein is CSARASGTGSPLHF. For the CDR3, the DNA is TGCAGTGCTAGGGCGTCTGGAACGGGTTCACCCCTCCACTTT.